This T cell receptor beta chain was retrieved from a study of T-cell reconstitution after alpha-beta-depleted transplantation in children. This clonotype turned up a few times. Its antigen is undetermined. The CDR3 contains 15 residues. The trim removed 4 bases at V and 8 bases at J, leaving 12 bases unmatched. In germline, CDR1 is SGHNT, CDR2 YYREEE (reference sequence). Preparing the TCRbeta library involved the use of unique molecular identifiers. TCRdb re-analysed the PCR reads in MiXCR, keeping a single row per CDR3 protein. The table lists about 830,000 distinct CDR3 sequences, approximately 15% of them singletons, with approximately 4.5% in the top ten. Findings and limits, study-wide: The study reportedly traced alpha-beta T cells about two months after transplant to several hundred expanded graft clones. Some patients owed their high day-60 TCRbeta diversity to surviving recipient T cells and thymic progenitors. A year had passed since transplant, and T-cell counts and diversity by then came mostly from newly produced T cells.

The TCR was taken from a male patient aged 5 to 17 who had a stem cell transplant for acute lymphoblastic leukemia, so the T cells may come from the graft donor. The V call is TRBV5-4, the J call TRBJ2-1; 7 positions match TRBD1. This material consisted of PBMCs, mostly from graft donor cells, taken 360 days after TCRalphabeta/CD19-depleted stem cell transplant. CDR3 loop: CASSPPTGVGDEQFF. The CDR3 DNA sequence: TGTGCCAGCAGCCCCCCCACAGGGGTAGGCGATGAGCAGTTCTTC.